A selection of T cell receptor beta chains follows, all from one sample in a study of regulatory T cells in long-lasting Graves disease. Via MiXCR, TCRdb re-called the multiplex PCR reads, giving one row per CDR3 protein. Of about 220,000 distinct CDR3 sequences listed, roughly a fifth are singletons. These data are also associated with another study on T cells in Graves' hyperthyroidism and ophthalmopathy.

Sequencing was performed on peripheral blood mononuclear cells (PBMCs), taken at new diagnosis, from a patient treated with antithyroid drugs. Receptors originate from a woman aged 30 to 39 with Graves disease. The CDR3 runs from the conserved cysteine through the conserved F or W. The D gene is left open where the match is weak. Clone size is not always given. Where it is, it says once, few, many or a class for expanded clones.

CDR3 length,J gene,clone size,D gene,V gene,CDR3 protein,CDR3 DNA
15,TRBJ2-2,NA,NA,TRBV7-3,CASSSRSGNTGELFF,TGTGCCAGCAGTTCCCGTTCGGGGAACACCGGGGAGCTGTTTTTT
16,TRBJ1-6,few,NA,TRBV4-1,CASSQSLRLVNSPLHF,TGCGCCAGCAGCCAAAGTCTAAGACTGGTCAATTCACCCCTCCACTTT
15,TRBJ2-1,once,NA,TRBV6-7,CASSYGEFSCNEQFF,TGTGCCAGCAGTTACGGGGAATTTTCATGCAATGAGCAGTTCTTC
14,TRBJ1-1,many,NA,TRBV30,CAWSVGSGNTEAFF,TGTGCCTGGAGTGTGGGCAGCGGGAACACTGAAGCTTTCTTT
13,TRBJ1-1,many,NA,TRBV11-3,CASSFDGFKEAFF,TGTGCCAGCAGCTTTGACGGGTTTAAGGAAGCTTTCTTT
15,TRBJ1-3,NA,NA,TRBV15,CATTVDGGAYNTIYF,TGTGCCACCACCGTTGACGGGGGGGCTTATAACACCATATATTTT
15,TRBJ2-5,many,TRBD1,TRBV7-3,CASSLKGTAQETQYF,TGTGCCAGCAGCTTAAAAGGGACAGCCCAAGAGACCCAGTACTTC
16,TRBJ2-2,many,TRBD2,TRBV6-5,CASSYFGGRASGELFF,TGTGCCAGCAGTTACTTCGGTGGGAGGGCCTCCGGGGAGCTGTTTTTT
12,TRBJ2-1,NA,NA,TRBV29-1,CSVVAGNNEQFF,TGCAGCGTTGTAGCAGGGAACAATGAGCAGTTCTTC
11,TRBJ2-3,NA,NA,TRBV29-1,CSVDQDGTQYF,TGCAGCGTTGACCAGGATGGTACGCAGTATTTT